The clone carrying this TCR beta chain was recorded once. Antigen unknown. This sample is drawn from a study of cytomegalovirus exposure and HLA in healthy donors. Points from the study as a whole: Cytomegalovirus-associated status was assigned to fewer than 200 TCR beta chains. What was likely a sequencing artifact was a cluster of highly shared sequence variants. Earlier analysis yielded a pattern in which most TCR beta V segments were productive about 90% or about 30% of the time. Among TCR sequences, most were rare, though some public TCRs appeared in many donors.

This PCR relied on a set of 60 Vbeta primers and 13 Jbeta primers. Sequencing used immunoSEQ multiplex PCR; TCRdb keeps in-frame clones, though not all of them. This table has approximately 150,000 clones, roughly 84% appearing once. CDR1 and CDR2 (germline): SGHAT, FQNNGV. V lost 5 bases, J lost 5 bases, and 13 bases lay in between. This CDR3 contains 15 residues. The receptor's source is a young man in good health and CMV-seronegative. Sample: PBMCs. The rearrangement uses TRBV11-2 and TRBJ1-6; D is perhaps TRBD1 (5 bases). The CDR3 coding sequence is TGTGCCAGCAGCCCTGAAGTAGGGGATAATTCACCCCTCCACTTT. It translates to CASSPEVGDNSPLHF.